This T cell receptor (beta chain) stems from a study of CD8+ T cells in alopecia areata. Study details: Twice a day, 5 to 10 mg of oral tofacitinib was administered to treated patients. Study-wide results and caveats: Lesional scalp, especially alopecia totalis/universalis, showed higher clonality than normal scalp.

Regarding treatment: oral pan-JAK inhibitor, 5-10 mg twice daily. As the sequencing template, cDNA was produced by extracting RNA and reverse transcribing it. Assay used: immunoSEQ multiplex PCR; TCRdb lists only in-frame clones, some missing. The sample shows 130,000 or so clones, roughly 57% of them seen only once. About this clone itself: Its specificity is not known.

The CDR3 spans 12 residues. Per germline, CDR1 SNHLY and CDR2 FYNNEI. Trimming stripped 6 bases from V and 4 bases from J, with 8 bases between. The receptor was isolated from a human donor with alopecia areata. Sequences were derived from CD4+ T cells sorted from blood, sampled at week 4, from a patient treated with tofacitinib. The gene calls are TRBV2 and TRBJ2-3; D is unclear. The CDR3 region is CASSRSPDTQYF. For the CDR3, the DNA is TGTGCCAGCAGCCGTTCCCCAGATACGCAGTATTTT.